This entry lists 29 T cell receptor beta chains sequenced from one sample in a study of Ad26.COV2.S vaccination and SARS-CoV-2 variants. Generated by immunoSEQ multiplex PCR, the TCRdb table keeps only in-frame clones and is missing some. The repertoire consists of about 320,000 clones, with around 85% occurring once and the leading ten covering approximately 2.1%. Treatment specified: about 20 received Ad26.COV2.S at low or high dose, single or two shots; about 5 received placebo; per-sample allocation not given. Each sample was drawn 63 days after the first injection (of vaccine or placebo). The sequences come from peripheral blood, collected in a trial of Ad26.COV2.S vaccine versus placebo. The origin of the receptors is a person aged 18-65 years who received the Ad26.COV2.S COVID-19 vaccine or a placebo.

The chain carries TRBV5-1 and TRBJ2-7; TRBD1 might be the D (6 bases). CDR1 and CDR2 from the germline V gene are SGHRS and YFSETQ. Trimming cost V 0 bases and J 5 bases, with 18 bases left between them. The CDR3 runs to 16 residues. CDR3 bases: TGCGCCAGCAGCTTGGTGACAGGCAACGTCTTCGACGAGCAGTACTTC. It is translated as CASSLVTGNVFDEQYF.

This clone has just one count. This chain joins TRBV2 and TRBJ2-6; TRBD1 is a possible D gene (5 bases). V was trimmed by 3 bases and J by 2 bases, leaving 5 bases between them. CDR1 is SNHLY, CDR2 FYNNEI, per germline. The CDR3 extends over 14 amino acids. In DNA, the CDR3 is TGTGCCAGCAGTGAGACAGCTGGGGCCAACGTCCTGACTTTC. Amino acids: CASSETAGANVLTF.

The chain is built from TRBV2 and TRBJ1-4; a weak D match, TRBD1 (6 bases). CDR3 length: 16 residues. V gave up 5 bases and J gave up 7 bases, with 20 bases separating them. Per germline, CDR1 SNHLY and CDR2 FYNNEI. The CDR3 DNA is TGTGCCAGCAGTTTTTCGGGGGCGCGAGGGGGTGAAAAACTGTTTTTT. Its translation is CASSFSGARGGEKLFF.

J is TRBJ1-1 and V is TRBV30, with D unclear. The V end was cut by 1 base, the J end by 4 bases, with 19 bases between. The CDR3 totals 16 residues. The germline V gene has CDR1 GTSNPN and CDR2 SVGIG (reference sequence). The CDR3 DNA sequence: TGTGCCTGGAGTGAGTTCGGACGGATAAGGAGCACTGAAGCTTTCTTT. Protein: CAWSEFGRIRSTEAFF.

This sequence joins TRBV5-1 and TRBJ1-1; 9 bases are shared with TRBD1. The CDR3 has 16 amino acids. Germline CDR1 reads SGHRS; CDR2 reads YFSETQ. The V segment lost 4 bases and the J segment 4 bases; nucleotides outside the gene matches: 11. The CDR3 DNA sequence: TGCGCCAGCAGCAAAAACAGGGGGCCTGAGGGCACTGAAGCTTTCTTT. Its translation is CASSKNRGPEGTEAFF.

The chain joins TRBV9 to TRBJ1-2, with a possible D match to TRBD1 (6 bases). Trimming cost V 3 bases and J 2 bases, with 17 bases left between them. This CDR3 contains 16 residues. Germline CDR1 is SGDLS and CDR2 is YYNGEE. The CDR3 nucleotides read TGTGCCAGCAGCGCGAGCCGGGACACAAACAACTATGGCTACACCTTC. It translates to CASSASRDTNNYGYTF.

The genes are TRBV7-8 and TRBJ2-7; D is perhaps TRBD1 or TRBD2 (5 bases each). The CDR3 loop spans 12 amino acids. Germline V lookup: CDR1 SGHVS, CDR2 FQNEAQ. Trimming took off 5 bases at V and 6 bases at J, with 11 bases between the two ends. The CDR3 loop is CASSPGRAEQYF. The CDR3 DNA reads as TGTGCCAGCAGCCCAGGGCGGGCCGAGCAGTACTTC.

The J gene is TRBJ2-3, the V gene TRBV6-1; D uncertain. Looked up from germline, CDR1 is MNHNS and CDR2 is SASEGT. V was cut by 3 bases and J by 0 bases, with 16 bases left in between. This CDR3 has 17 residues. CDR3 DNA: TGTGCCAGCAGTGAGTTACCCGGACCAGCTAGCACAGATACGCAGTATTTT. It specifies CASSELPGPASTDTQYF.

The rearrangement uses TRBV2 and TRBJ2-1; 7 bases match TRBD1. The CDR3 runs 12 residues. Germline lookup yields CDR1 SNHLY and CDR2 FYNNEI. The junction had 5 bases not matched to a gene; V was cut back by 7 bases and J by 8 bases. CDR3 loop: CASTLTGDEQFF. CDR3 DNA sequence: TGTGCCAGCACTTTAACAGGGGATGAGCAGTTCTTC.

The rearrangement uses TRBV5-1 and TRBJ2-1; TRBD2 might be the D (5 bases). The CDR3 has 16 residues. The V gene lost 4 bases and the J gene lost 0 bases, with 14 bases spanning the gap. Germline V gene lookup returns CDR1 SGHRS and CDR2 YFSETQ. CDR3 loop: CASSPGAGLSYNEQFF. The DNA for the CDR3 is TGCGCCAGCAGCCCCGGAGCCGGACTCTCCTACAATGAGCAGTTCTTC.

V is TRBV5-4 and J is TRBJ2-7; 8 nucleotides agree with TRBD2. This CDR3 region has 14 residues. Germline loops: CDR1 SGHNT, CDR2 YYREEE (reference sequence). V shed 5 bases and J 2 bases; nucleotides not matched to a gene: 6. CDR3 region: CASRPGLEPYEQYF. Written as DNA, the CDR3 is TGTGCCAGCAGGCCGGGACTAGAGCCCTACGAGCAGTACTTC. Using reference TRBV5-4 and TRBJ2-7 for the parts outside the CDR3, the full variable domain is ETGVTQSPTHLIKTRGQQVTLRCSSQSGHNTVSWYQQALGQGPQFIFQYYREEENGRGNFPPRFSGLQFPNYSSELNVNALELDDSALYLCASRPGLEPYEQYFGPGTRLTVT.

This clone was detected a few times. The chain employs TRBV30 and TRBJ1-5; D perhaps matches TRBD1 (5 bases). The CDR3 contains 13 residues. Trimming left V 1 base short and J 3 bases short, with 7 bases between. The germline CDR1 and CDR2 sequences are GTSNPN and SVGIG (reference sequence). The CDR3 region has the DNA TGTGCCTGGAGTGGACAGCCCAATCAGCCCCAGCATTTT. The encoded protein is CAWSGQPNQPQHF.

The chain joins TRBV10-3 to TRBJ2-5, with TRBD2 identical over 8 bases. Germline trimming cut 2 bases from V and 5 bases from J; bases unmatched to any gene: 10. The CDR3 is 16 residues long. Germline V gene lookup returns CDR1 ENHRY and CDR2 SYGVKD. CDR3 nucleotides: TGTGCCATCAGTGAGAACCTCGGGGGGGCTTTTGAGACCCAGTACTTC. This gives the protein CAISENLGGAFETQYF.

The gene calls are TRBV6-5 and TRBJ2-7; 8 bases are a match to TRBD2. The CDR3 has 14 residues. Germline CDR1 MNHEY, CDR2 SVGAGI. After removal of 3 bases from V and 6 bases from J, the junction contained 7 bases not matched to a gene. CDR3 nucleotides: TGTGCCAGCAGTTATTCAGCGGGGGCCCTCGAGCAGTACTTC. Its translation: CASSYSAGALEQYF.

The chain employs TRBV5-1 and TRBJ2-7; a weak D match, TRBD1 (5 bases). Between the trimmed V and J ends, which lost 2 bases and 0 bases, there was a span of 15 bases. Germline CDR1 and CDR2: SGHRS and YFSETQ. CDR3 length equals 16 residues. This chain's CDR3 is CASSFGIGVVSYEQYF. CDR3 sequence (DNA): TGCGCCAGCAGCTTTGGAATAGGGGTGGTCTCCTACGAGCAGTACTTC.

This clone came up once. The V gene is TRBV7-9, the J gene TRBJ1-1, with TRBD1 matching 8 bases. Germline CDR1 SEHNR, CDR2 FQNEAQ (reference sequence). The V segment lost 5 bases and the J segment 1 base; nucleotides outside the gene matches: 3. There are 14 residues in the CDR3. As DNA, the CDR3 is TGTGCCAGCAGCCAAGGACAGGGGAACACTGAAGCTTTCTTT. Amino acid sequence: CASSQGQGNTEAFF.

V is TRBV5-4 and J is TRBJ1-1, with 11 bases aligning to TRBD1. Germline CDR1 reads SGHNT; CDR2 reads YYREEE (reference sequence). The CDR3 extends over 14 amino acids. After removal of 4 bases from V and 6 bases from J, the junction contained 5 bases not matched to a gene. CDR3: CASSRGTGGSEAFF. The CDR3 DNA follows: TGTGCCAGCAGCCGGGGGACAGGGGGTTCTGAAGCTTTCTTT.

V gene TRBV5-1 combines with J gene TRBJ2-3, with 9 positions matching TRBD2. The CDR3 is 15 amino acids. V shed 5 bases, J shed 1 base, and the junction held 5 bases outside the gene matches. Germline values: CDR1 SGHRS, CDR2 YFSETQ. The CDR3 nucleotides read TGCGCCAGCAGTTTGCGGGGGGGCGGCACAGATACGCAGTATTTT. Translated, it gives CASSLRGGGTDTQYF.

This clone was observed a handful of times. The gene calls are TRBV10-3 and TRBJ1-2; D gene uncertain. The CDR3 sequence is 15 residues long. Germline CDR1 and CDR2: ENHRY and SYGVKD. Trimming cost V 6 bases and J 5 bases, with 19 bases left between them. CDR3 nucleotide sequence: TGTGCCATCAGCCCCGACAATTCAGAGCTTTATGGCTACACCTTC. This codes for CAISPDNSELYGYTF.

The V gene is TRBV11-1, the J gene TRBJ1-1; D is uncertain. The CDR3 loop spans 15 amino acids. V lost 5 bases, J lost 0 bases, and 13 bases lay in between. Per germline, CDR1 SGHAT and CDR2 FQDESV (reference sequence). The CDR3 nucleotides read TGTGCCAGCAGCCCGCGGACGGCTATGAACACTGAAGCTTTCTTT. It codes for CASSPRTAMNTEAFF.

The rearrangement uses TRBV5-1 and TRBJ2-7; D not certain. Trimming removed 0 bases from V and 2 bases from J, with 6 bases in between. CDR1 SGHRS and CDR2 YFSETQ come from the germline V gene. The length of the CDR3 is 13 residues. The CDR3 DNA sequence: TGCGCCAGCAGCTTGGCCTCAACCTACGAGCAGTACTTC. It translates to CASSLASTYEQYF.

In regard to this clone: Mismatch with germline at one junction end may stem from a read error. The chain has TRBV7-8 and TRBJ2-1; 12 positions agree with TRBD2. Germline loops: CDR1 SGHVS, CDR2 FQNEAQ. This CDR3 region has 14 residues. CDR3 sequence: CASSLAGGPYEQFF. Written as DNA, the CDR3 is TGTGCCAGCAGCCTAGCGGGGGGGCCCTATGAGCAGTTCTTC.

The chain links TRBV7-3 to TRBJ1-2; tentative D call: TRBD1 (6 bases). The germline V gene encodes CDR1 SGHTA and CDR2 FQGTGA. The CDR3 sequence is 15 residues long. The V end was cut by 5 bases, the J end by 7 bases, with 20 bases between. The DNA for the CDR3 is TGTGCCAGCAGCCCACAAGGGGGTGGGGGTTTTGGCTACACCTTC. Protein product: CASSPQGGGGFGYTF.

V is TRBV14 and J is TRBJ2-2; D is ambiguous. The CDR3 contains 13 residues. CDR1 SGHDN and CDR2 FVKESK come from the germline V gene. V lost 4 bases, J lost 1 base, and 4 bases lay in between. Here the CDR3 reads CASSPRNTGELFF. The CDR3 bases are TGTGCCAGCAGCCCTAGGAACACCGGGGAGCTGTTTTTT. The whole variable domain, remainder taken from reference TRBV14 and TRBJ2-2, is EAGVTQFPSHSVIEKGQTVTLRCDPISGHDNLYWYRRVMGKEIKFLLHFVKESKQDESGMPNNRFLAERTGGTYSTLKVQPAELEDSGVYFCASSPRNTGELFFGEGSRLTVL.

The CDR3 DNA reads TGTGCCAGCAGTTACTCGATTATGGGGACAGAAAACATTCAGTACTTC. It specifies CASSYSIMGTENIQYF. V gene TRBV6-2 or TRBV6-3 combines with J gene TRBJ2-4, with TRBD1 matching 7 bases. Unmatched junction bases numbered 7, after V lost 0 bases and J lost 5 bases. The CDR3 has 16 residues. CDR1 MNHEY and CDR2 SVGEGT come from the germline V gene.

This sequence joins TRBV28 and TRBJ1-1; 7 bases agree with TRBD1. V trimming: 1 base; J trimming: 6 bases; junction bases outside the gene matches: 2. Germline V gives CDR1 MDHEN, CDR2 SYDVKM. The CDR3 totals 13 residues. CDR3: CASSLYRGAEAFF. The CDR3 DNA sequence: TGTGCCAGCAGTTTATACAGGGGTGCTGAAGCTTTCTTT.

The J gene is TRBJ2-7, the V gene TRBV7-9, with 8 nucleotides matching TRBD2. The CDR3 is 14 residues long. V lost 1 base to trimming and J lost 7 bases; unmatched junction nucleotides: 6. The germline V gene has CDR1 SEHNR and CDR2 FQNEAQ (reference sequence). The CDR3 region is CASSLGSGVDEQYF. The CDR3, as DNA: TGTGCCAGCAGCTTAGGTAGCGGGGTAGATGAGCAGTACTTC.

The chain is built from TRBV7-3 and TRBJ2-7; 9 bases are shared with TRBD1. The germline gives CDR1 SGHTA, CDR2 FQGTGA. Trimming removed 0 bases from V and 5 bases from J; junction bases left unmatched: 5. The CDR3 consists of 15 residues. The DNA for the CDR3 is TGTGCCAGCAGCTTAACCGACAGGGGGGGCGACGAGCAGTACTTC. This codes for CASSLTDRGGDEQYF.

The chain recombines TRBV6-2 or TRBV6-3 with TRBJ2-7, with a weak D call TRBD1 (6 bases). The CDR3 is made up of 14 amino acids. Between the trimmed V and J ends, which lost 4 bases and 2 bases, there was a span of 12 bases. CDR1 and CDR2 from the germline V gene are MNHEY and SVGEGT. In DNA, the CDR3 is TGTGCCAGCAGTTTTCAGGGGAACGCCTACGAGCAGTACTTC. This encodes CASSFQGNAYEQYF.